What follows is one T cell receptor (beta chain) and its context. The target antigen is unknown. The CDR3 totals 12 residues. V lost 8 bases, J lost 3 bases, and 11 bases lay in between. Germline loops: CDR1 SGHVS, CDR2 FNYEAQ. The data are from a study of T cells after yellow fever vaccination. Study outcomes and limitations: Post-booster samples contained most primary-vaccination clones (around 95% CD4, about 90% CD8).

TCRdb re-called the 5' RACE reads with MiXCR, one entry per CDR3 protein. In the table there are around 110,000 distinct CDR3 sequences, roughly 8.9% of which are singletons. The sequence was obtained from a man aged 25-45 years who received the YFV17D yellow fever vaccine. The chain is built from TRBV7-6 and TRBJ2-7, with no clear D. Sequenced material: CD8+ T cells sorted from PBMCs, taken 45 days after the yellow fever booster vaccination. CDR3 amino acids: CASGQTHYEQYF. In DNA, the CDR3 is TGTGCCAGCGGGCAGACCCACTACGAGCAGTACTTC. Together with reference TRBV7-6 and TRBJ2-7, the CDR3 gives the full variable domain: GAGVSQSPRYKVTKRGQDVALRCDPISGHVSLYWYRQALGQGPEFLTYFNYEAQQDKSGLPNDRFSAERPEGSISTLTIQRTEQRDSAMYRCASGQTHYEQYFGPGTRLTVT.